This note documents a single TCR beta chain sequence. This specimen comes from a study of blood T cell repertoires in COVID-19. Across the study: Whether acute or convalescent, the COVID-19 samples came from the United States, Italy and Spain. T cells, B-cell-depleted T cells, or PBMCs supplied cDNA or gDNA.

In the authors' workflow: Counts of nucleated cells, estimated from reference gene primer amplification, were obtained. The repertoire was sequenced with immunoSEQ multiplex PCR; TCRdb's copy has only in-frame clones and lacks some. V, J and clone size are those of that table, while D and trimming were read from the DNA. The sample yields 93,000 or so clones, 85% to 90% seen once. The germline V and J ends were trimmed by 3 bases and 0 bases, with 13 bases remaining between them. CDR1 is KGHSH and CDR2 is LQKENI in the germline V gene. This CDR3 spans 16 amino acids. The sample comprised peripheral blood. This chain joins TRBV18 and TRBJ2-3; D is perhaps TRBD2 (5 bases). The receptor was isolated from a human donor in a cohort sampled during active COVID-19. CDR3 DNA: TGTGCCAGCTCACCCCCCCAGCGGAGAAGCACAGATACGCAGTATTTT. It yields the protein CASSPPQRRSTDTQYF.